This note documents a single T cell receptor beta chain sequence. This entry is derived from a study of blood T cell repertoires in COVID-19. On the study more broadly: The United States, Italy and Spain provided the acute and convalescent COVID-19 samples. From T cells, B-cell-depleted T cells, or PBMCs came the material, which was cDNA or gDNA.

V was trimmed by 1 base and J by 1 base, leaving 8 bases between them. The germline V gene encodes CDR1 SGHRS and CDR2 YFSETQ. The CDR3 loop spans 14 amino acids. In the authors' workflow: Reference gene primer amplification in the assay estimated nucleated cell counts. Assay used: immunoSEQ multiplex PCR; TCRdb lists only in-frame clones, some missing. V, J and clone size are those of that table, while D and trimming were read from the DNA. The sample lists roughly 120,000 clones, approximately 87% seen once, with approximately 8% in the top ten. This sequence joins TRBV5-1 and TRBJ1-1; D uncertain. The sequence derives from a man aged 70-80 years who had recovered from COVID-19. Sequencing was done on a sample of peripheral blood. The DNA for the CDR3 is TGCGCCAGCAGCTTGCAAAGCGCGAACACTGAAGCTTTCTTT. It specifies CASSLQSANTEAFF.